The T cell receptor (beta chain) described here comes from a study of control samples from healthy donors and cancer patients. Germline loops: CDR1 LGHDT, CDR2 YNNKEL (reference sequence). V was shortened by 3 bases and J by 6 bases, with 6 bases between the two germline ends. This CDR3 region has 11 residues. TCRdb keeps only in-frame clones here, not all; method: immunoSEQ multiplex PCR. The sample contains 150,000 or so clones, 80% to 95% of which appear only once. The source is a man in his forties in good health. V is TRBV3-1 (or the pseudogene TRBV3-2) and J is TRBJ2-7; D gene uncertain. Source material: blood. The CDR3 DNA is TGTGCCAGCAGCCAGAGTTCCGAGCAGTACTTC. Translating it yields CASSQSSEQYF.